The table lists the clone carrying this T cell receptor (beta chain) with a few counts. The antigen remains undetermined. The sample originates from a study of T cells in Graves' hyperthyroidism and ophthalmopathy. Findings and caveats of the study: A model of 13 V-J pairs discriminated ophthalmopathy from stable hyperthyroidism.

The CDR3 totals 13 residues. Germline lookup yields CDR1 SGHTA and CDR2 FQGTGA. There were TCR beta CDR3 regions amplified from RNA transcripts. TCR CDR3 regions were first amplified by RT-PCR with HTBI primers. TCRdb reanalysed the multiplex PCR reads using MiXCR and keeps one entry per CDR3 protein. The data contain a few hundred thousand distinct CDR3 sequences, roughly 50% of them singletons. When ophthalmopathy did not progress within 18 months, Graves' hyperthyroidism was considered stable. Clinical symptoms, serum thyroxine, TRAb, thyroid ultrasound and orbital computed tomography established diagnosis.

What was sequenced was peripheral blood or thyroid tissue (not recorded which). The clonotype originates from a young woman with Graves' hyperthyroidism. J is TRBJ2-7 and V is TRBV7-3; D is uncertain. Near its end, the DNA agrees better with TRBJ2-1, so the J call may be wrong. The CDR3 DNA follows: TGTGCCAGCAGCTGGACGCCCCGCAATGAGCAGTTCTTC. Encoded protein: CASSWTPRNEQFF.